Shown below are 26 T cell receptor beta chains from a single sample sequenced in a study of T cells after yellow fever vaccination (dated by TCRdb to the late 2010s). The label giving this sample's treatment or condition can be read as: live attenuated yellow fever vaccine strain. Library prep was done by 5' RACE. Sequencing was performed on an Illumina HiSeq 2500. TCRdb ran its own pipeline on the public reads, namely fastp trimming at Q25 and MiXCR clone calling, and kept in-frame beta chains. Identical CDR3 proteins give one entry, which carries the most common genes and DNA. Recorded for this sample are 300,000 to 400,000 distinct CDR3 sequences; more than 8.5% of them occurred a single time. The biggest ten clones account for roughly 18% of the sample. Source: PBMCs, taken on the day of the first yellow fever vaccination. All receptors come from a man aged 18 to 29 who received the YFV17D yellow fever vaccine.

The J gene is TRBJ1-6, the V gene TRBV4-3; a weak D match, TRBD1 (5 bases). The CDR3 consists of 15 residues. From germline, CDR1 is LGHNA and CDR2 YSLEER. Between the trimmed V and J ends, which lost 2 bases and 9 bases, there was a span of 14 bases. CDR3 sequence (DNA): TGCGCCAGCAGCCAAACCGGGACCCCACCTTCACCCCTCCACTTT. Its translation is CASSQTGTPPSPLHF.

The rearrangement joins TRBV7-2 to TRBJ1-3; D uncertain. Deletions cut 2 bases from V and 0 bases from J, with 5 bases between. The CDR3 contains 14 residues. CDR1 is SGHTA, CDR2 FQGNSA, per germline. CDR3 sequence: CASSLSVSGNTIYF. The CDR3 DNA reads as TGTGCCAGCAGCTTATCCGTCTCTGGAAACACCATATATTTT.

There are a few counts of this clonotype. The chain employs TRBV5-6 and TRBJ2-1; D is possibly TRBD2 (6 bases). This CDR3 is 15 amino acids long. In germline, CDR1 is SGHDT, CDR2 YYEEEE. The V gene lost 0 bases and the J gene lost 10 bases, with 17 bases spanning the gap. The CDR3 here is CASSLAGSGGSEQFF. The CDR3 DNA is TGTGCCAGCAGCTTGGCGGGGAGTGGGGGGAGCGAGCAGTTCTTC. Using reference TRBV5-6 and TRBJ2-1 for the parts outside the CDR3, the full variable domain is DAGVTQSPTHLIKTRGQQVTLRCSPKSGHDTVSWYQQALGQGPQFIFQYYEEEERQRGNFPDRFSGHQFPNYSSELNVNALLLGDSALYLCASSLAGSGGSEQFFGPGTRLTVL.

The gene calls are TRBV20-1 and TRBJ2-3, with 7 bases that match TRBD2. The CDR3 runs 13 residues. The trim removed 2 bases at V and 1 base at J, leaving 0 bases unmatched. Germline CDR1 is DFQATT and CDR2 is SNEGSKA (reference sequence). The CDR3 DNA sequence: TGCAGTGCTAGACTAGCGGGCACAGATACGCAGTATTTT. Residues: CSARLAGTDTQYF.

The chain has TRBV7-2 and TRBJ2-5, with a weak D call TRBD1 (6 bases). V was cut by 6 bases and J by 5 bases, with 13 bases left in between. The CDR3 sequence is 13 residues long. From germline, CDR1 is SGHTA and CDR2 FQGNSA. CDR3 sequence reads: CASRRGTQETQYF. CDR3 coding DNA: TGTGCCAGCAGAAGGGGGACCCAGGAGACCCAGTACTTC.

The chain joins TRBV25-1 to TRBJ2-3; no reliable D call. V was pared by 1 base and J by 2 bases, with 7 bases between. Germline values: CDR1 MGHDK, CDR2 SYGVNS. This CDR3 contains 14 residues. The CDR3 loop reads CASSELRDTDTQYF. The CDR3 DNA reads as TGTGCCAGCAGTGAATTAAGAGACACAGATACGCAGTATTTT.

This clonotype appeared a few times. The chain employs TRBV5-1 and TRBJ2-5; 9 bases are shared with TRBD2. The CDR3 totals 14 residues. Germline-derived CDR1 and CDR2 are SGHRS and YFSETQ. The junction had 10 bases not matched to a gene; V was cut back by 9 bases and J by 4 bases. In DNA, the CDR3 is TGCGCCACCAGGACTAGCGCCGGGGGAGAGACCCAGTACTTC. Translating gives CATRTSAGGETQYF.

This clonotype turned up a few times. The CDR3 region is CASGLVSRGLRVGNQPQHF. CDR3 coding DNA: TGTGCTAGTGGTTTGGTAAGCCGGGGCCTCCGGGTGGGCAATCAGCCCCAGCATTTT. The chain is built from TRBV12-5 and TRBJ1-5; D perhaps matches TRBD1 (5 bases). Germline V gives CDR1 LGHNT, CDR2 FRNRAP. The CDR3 is 19 residues long. V lost 0 bases to trimming and J lost 2 bases, with 20 bases between them.

The J gene is TRBJ1-1, the V gene TRBV5-1; TRBD1 agrees at 9 bases. V lost 2 bases and J lost 2; bases outside the gene matches: 13. This CDR3 spans 18 amino acids. Germline V gene sequence: CDR1 SGHRS, CDR2 YFSETQ. The CDR3 here is CASSFDFRDRELNTEAFF. Here the CDR3 DNA reads TGCGCCAGCAGCTTTGACTTCCGGGACAGGGAACTTAACACTGAAGCTTTCTTT.

This rearrangement joins TRBV9 to TRBJ1-1; no reliable D call. The CDR3 runs to 13 residues. Looked up from germline, CDR1 is SGDLS and CDR2 is YYNGEE. Trimming pared 6 bases from V and 2 bases from J, leaving 11 bases between. DNA for the CDR3: TGTGCCAGCACCCCTGAGGGAAACACTGAAGCTTTCTTT. Encoded protein: CASTPEGNTEAFF.

The genes are TRBV7-8 and TRBJ2-1, with 10 bases fitting TRBD2. Germline-derived CDR1 and CDR2 are SGHVS and FQNEAQ. J lost 3 bases, V lost 6 bases, and 5 bases had no gene match. CDR3 length: 15 amino acids. This chain's CDR3 is CASRPLAGVYNEQFF. CDR3 coding DNA: TGTGCCAGCAGGCCTCTAGCGGGGGTCTACAATGAGCAGTTCTTC.

On this clonotype: One junction end disagrees with the germline gene, perhaps due to a read error. The J gene is TRBJ1-1, the V gene TRBV7-2; D might be TRBD1 (5 bases). Per the germline V gene, CDR1 is SGHTA and CDR2 is FQGNSA. There are 17 residues in the CDR3. CDR3 region: CASSLGRSGRVGTEDFF. The CDR3 DNA reads TGTGCCAGCAGCTTAGGTCGGTCTGGCAGGGTCGGCACTGAAGATTTCTTT.

V is TRBV7-2 and J is TRBJ2-1, with a weak D call TRBD2 (6 bases). The V end was cut by 5 bases, the J end by 10 bases, with 12 bases between. This CDR3 spans 12 amino acids. Germline-derived CDR1 and CDR2 are SGHTA and FQGNSA. The CDR3 nucleotides are TGTGCCAGCAGCGACACCCTAGCGGAGCAGTTCTTC. Amino acid sequence: CASSDTLAEQFF. The full variable domain, in which reference TRBV7-2 and TRBJ2-1 provide the parts outside the CDR3, is GAGVSQSPSNKVTEKGKDVELRCDPISGHTALYWYRQSLGQGLEFLIYFQGNSAPDKSGLPSDRFSAERTGGSVSTLTIQRTQQEDSAVYLCASSDTLAEQFFGPGTRLTVL.

The chain employs TRBV6-5 and TRBJ2-5; 13 bases agree with TRBD2. The CDR3 has 16 amino acids. Germline lookup yields CDR1 MNHEY and CDR2 SVGAGI. V lost 2 bases to trimming and J lost 6 bases; unmatched junction nucleotides: 6. This chain's CDR3 is CASSYTGLAGPQTQYF. The CDR3 DNA sequence: TGTGCCAGCAGTTACACGGGACTAGCGGGACCACAGACCCAGTACTTC.

This chain uses TRBV4-2 with TRBJ2-1; 8 nucleotides match TRBD2. The V gene end was trimmed by 0 bases and the J gene end by 8 bases; junction bases not matched to a gene: 9. This CDR3 has 16 amino acids. The germline CDR1 and CDR2 sequences are LGHNA and YNFKEQ. As DNA, the CDR3 is TGTGCCAGCAGCCAAGATCGGACGGGGGGGATTGATGAGCAGTTCTTC. It codes for CASSQDRTGGIDEQFF.

The chain links TRBV25-1 to TRBJ2-5, with D possibly being TRBD1 or TRBD2 (5 bases each). With 6 bases removed from V and 4 bases from J, the gap between germline ends came to 27 bases. This CDR3 spans 18 amino acids. CDR1 is MGHDK, CDR2 SYGVNS, per germline. CDR3 protein: CASSPMYPRDPGRETQYF. The CDR3 nucleotides read TGTGCCAGCAGCCCAATGTACCCTCGGGACCCGGGGAGAGAGACCCAGTACTTC.

This clonotype was counted a few times. The gene calls are TRBV4-1 and TRBJ1-2; D not resolved. Looked up from germline, CDR1 is MGHRA and CDR2 is YSYEKL. The CDR3 sequence is 14 residues long. The V and J ends lost 4 bases and 2 bases respectively, with 11 bases between them. CDR3 residues: CASSPTNYNYGYTF. CDR3 DNA: TGCGCCAGCAGCCCCACGAACTACAACTATGGCTACACCTTC.

The table lists this clonotype with many counts. The chain combines TRBV4-2 with TRBJ2-3; D unresolved. Per the germline V gene, CDR1 is LGHNA and CDR2 is YNFKEQ. V gave up 4 bases and J gave up 2 bases, with 7 bases separating them. The CDR3 sequence is 13 residues long. In DNA, the CDR3 is TGTGCCAGCAGCCCCCCTCTCACAGATACGCAGTATTTT. Protein product: CASSPPLTDTQYF.

V and J are TRBV7-2 and TRBJ2-3; TRBD1 is a possible D gene (6 bases). The length of the CDR3 is 15 residues. V dropped 5 bases and J dropped 0 bases, with 12 bases sitting between them. Germline V gene sequence: CDR1 SGHTA, CDR2 FQGNSA. CDR3 bases: TGTGCCAGCAGCATGGGACAAGGGAGCACAGATACGCAGTATTTT. It is translated as CASSMGQGSTDTQYF.

This clonotype was picked up a small number of times. The chain recombines TRBV7-2 with TRBJ2-5; 12 nucleotides align to TRBD2. This CDR3 has 15 amino acids. V gave up 5 bases and J gave up 5 bases; unmatched junction bases: 6. Germline CDR1 is SGHTA and CDR2 is FQGNSA. The CDR3 DNA sequence: TGTGCCAGCAGCCCGCTAGCGGGGGGGTGGGAGACCCAGTACTTC. This sequence encodes CASSPLAGGWETQYF.

This clonotype showed up many times. V and J are TRBV4-3 and TRBJ1-2, with D hard to call. The V gene's germline CDR1 is LGHNA and CDR2 YSLEER. The CDR3 loop spans 15 amino acids. V was cut by 1 base and J by 1 base, with 10 bases left in between. In nucleotides, the CDR3 is TGCGCCAGCAGCCAAGCAACCACATATAACTATGGCTACACCTTC. As protein: CASSQATTYNYGYTF.

This clonotype was recorded a few times. The chain combines TRBV20-1 with TRBJ2-2; D might be TRBD1 (5 bases). Trimming removed 5 bases at V and 0 bases at J, with 7 bases between. The CDR3 is 13 amino acids. Germline CDR1 DFQATT, CDR2 SNEGSKA (reference sequence). For the CDR3, the DNA is TGCAGTGCTGCAGGGTCGAACACCGGGGAGCTGTTTTTT. Translating gives CSAAGSNTGELFF.

A few counts support this clonotype. The rearrangement uses TRBV20-1 and TRBJ1-1; the D is unclear. V lost 2 bases, J lost 7 bases, and 8 bases lay in between. Germline CDR1 and CDR2: DFQATT and SNEGSKA (reference sequence). The CDR3 consists of 11 residues. CDR3 in amino acids: CSARSRVEAFF. Here the CDR3 DNA reads TGCAGTGCTAGATCCCGGGTTGAAGCTTTCTTT.

This clonotype occurred a few times. The chain joins TRBV20-1 to TRBJ2-5, with TRBD1 matching over 7 bases. The CDR3 extends over 14 amino acids. After removal of 3 bases from V and 7 bases from J, the junction contained 11 bases not matched to a gene. The germline V gene encodes CDR1 DFQATT and CDR2 SNEGSKA (reference sequence). DNA of the CDR3: TGCAGTGCTAGGGAGACAGGGCTCTGGGGGACCCAGTACTTC. Translated, it gives CSARETGLWGTQYF.

The CDR3 bases are TGTGCCAGCAGTTACCGGCTGGATTGGCCCCAGCATTTT. This encodes CASSYRLDWPQHF. This chain joins TRBV6-2 or TRBV6-3 and TRBJ1-5; D gene ambiguous. Per germline, CDR1 MNHEY and CDR2 SVGEGT. V dropped 2 bases and J dropped 9 bases, with 11 bases sitting between them. CDR3 size: 13 residues.

This clonotype was seen a few times. The gene calls are TRBV7-3 and TRBJ2-2; D is undetermined. Germline loops: CDR1 SGHTA, CDR2 FQGTGA. V gave up 3 bases and J gave up 0 bases, with 5 bases separating them. This CDR3 spans 14 amino acids. The CDR3 DNA follows: TGTGCCAGCAGCTTTTATTCGAACACCGGGGAGCTGTTTTTT. Its protein product is CASSFYSNTGELFF.